These T cell receptor beta chains were read from a single sample in a study of blood T cell repertoires in COVID-19. The assay was immunoSEQ multiplex PCR, and TCRdb's table has in-frame clones only and misses some. The sample has 60,000 to 65,000 clones; around 90% are singletons. Sequencing was done on a sample of peripheral blood. The receptors shown here come from a woman aged 80 or older with active COVID-19. The CDR3 runs from the conserved cysteine through the conserved F or W. D genes are given only for firm matches. Not all rows give a size; the values are once, few, many and, for expanded clones, a class.

cdr3_nt | cdr3_aa | j_call | clone_size | v_call | d_call
TGTGCCAGCCAACCGGGACAGGGGAACACTGAAGCTTTCTTT | CASQPGQGNTEAFF | TRBJ1-1 | once | TRBV19 | TRBD1
TGTGCCGCCACATTGTCTAGCACAGATACGCAGTATTTT | CAATLSSTDTQYF | TRBJ2-3 | few | TRBV6-5 | NA
TGCAGCGTCGCGACTAGCGGGAGGGCCGGGACAGATACGCAGTATTTT | CSVATSGRAGTDTQYF | TRBJ2-3 | NA | TRBV29-1 | TRBD2
TGTGCCAGCAGCCCTCCCGCGGGGCGGGGGGGCGCGGGTGAGCAGTTCTTC | CASSPPAGRGGAGEQFF | TRBJ2-1 | NA | TRBV3-1/TRBV3-2 | TRBD2
TGTGCCAGCAGGACAGGGGAGGTAGACAATGAGCAGTTCTTC | CASRTGEVDNEQFF | TRBJ2-1 | NA | TRBV2 | TRBD1
TGTGCCAGCAGCTTAGCCCTAACAGGGTGGGTCCCTAGCGGTCACTACAATGAGCAGTTCTTC | CASSLALTGWVPSGHYNEQFF | TRBJ2-1 | NA | TRBV7-2 | NA
TGTGCCAGCAGCCCAGAGGGGGGGTATAGCAATCAGCCCCAGCATTTT | CASSPEGGYSNQPQHF | TRBJ1-5 | NA | TRBV27 | NA
TGTGCCACCGGGGGACTAGCGTCCAATGAGCAGTTCTTC | CATGGLASNEQFF | TRBJ2-1 | NA | TRBV24-1 | TRBD2
TGTGCCAGTAGTGGTTCCGGGACAGAAAGACTTGGCTACACCTTC | CASSGSGTERLGYTF | TRBJ1-2 | NA | TRBV19 | TRBD1
TGTGCCAGCAGCCAAGCGTTTCTAGCGGGGACAGATACGCAGTATTTT | CASSQAFLAGTDTQYF | TRBJ2-3 | NA | TRBV3-1/TRBV3-2 | TRBD2
TGTGCCAGCAGCCGCGGACTAGCGGGGGTCACAGATACGCAGTATTTT | CASSRGLAGVTDTQYF | TRBJ2-3 | NA | TRBV7-9 | TRBD2
TGTGCCAGCAGTCTCGCCGGGGAGCGGGATATGTTCTTC | CASSLAGERDMFF | TRBJ2-1 | NA | TRBV5-5 | TRBD2
TGTGCCAGCAGCTTAAAGTGGGACACAGATAGCAATCAGCCCCAGCATTTT | CASSLKWDTDSNQPQHF | TRBJ1-5 | NA | TRBV7-2 | NA
TGTGCCAGCAGGGACGGACAGGGGGTCGGTCAGCCCCAGCATTTT | CASRDGQGVGQPQHF | TRBJ1-5 | NA | TRBV28 | TRBD1
TGTGCCAGCAGCTCGGGGGTAGACAGCACAGATACGCAGTATTTT | CASSSGVDSTDTQYF | TRBJ2-3 | NA | TRBV5-5 | NA
TGTGCCAGCAGTTTACAGAGGGGGTTAGGCACTGAAGCTTTCTTT | CASSLQRGLGTEAFF | TRBJ1-1 | NA | TRBV28 | NA
TGTGCCAGCAGCTTGGTTGAGACTGTACTACAATACGAGCAGTTCTTC | CASSLVETVLQYEQFF | TRBJ2-1 | few | TRBV11-2 | NA
TGTGCCAGCAGGGGGGACAGGTACCAAGAGACCCAGTACTTC | CASRGDRYQETQYF | TRBJ2-5 | NA | TRBV2 | TRBD1
TGTGCCAGCAGCTTATTCTGGGCCAGATCCTACGAGCAGTACTTC | CASSLFWARSYEQYF | TRBJ2-7 | NA | TRBV11-2 | NA
TGTGCCAGCTCACCAGGCAGGGGGGATGAACAGCCCCAGCATTTT | CASSPGRGDEQPQHF | TRBJ1-5 | NA | TRBV18 | TRBD1
TGCGCCAGCAGCCAAGAGACAGGGTCAAGTAGGAATGAAAAACTGTTTTTT | CASSQETGSSRNEKLFF | TRBJ1-4 | NA | TRBV4-1 | TRBD1
TGTGCCAGTAGTATAGTAGTGGCAGATACGCAGTATTTT | CASSIVVADTQYF | TRBJ2-3 | NA | TRBV19 | NA
TGTGCCTGGAGTGTGGACTACAGTCACACCTTC | CAWSVDYSHTF | TRBJ1-2 | NA | TRBV30 | NA
TGTGCCACCGGGGCAGGAGATACGCAGTATTTT | CATGAGDTQYF | TRBJ2-3 | NA | TRBV24-1 | NA
TGCGCCAGCAGTCAAAAGGGGGCGGGAGGGGCCAACGTCCTGACTTTC | CASSQKGAGGANVLTF | TRBJ2-6 | NA | TRBV23-1 | NA
TGTGCCAGTAGTTGGACAGGGGGAGCCACAACTAATGAAAAACTGTTTTTT | CASSWTGGATTNEKLFF | TRBJ1-4 | NA | TRBV19 | TRBD1
TGTGCCAGCAGCCCTCAGCGGGAGGGAGCCTACAATGAGCAGTTCTTC | CASSPQREGAYNEQFF | TRBJ2-1 | NA | TRBV11-3 | TRBD2
TGCAGTGCTAGTCCCCCTGGGGACAGCCCCAATGAGCAGTTCTTC | CSASPPGDSPNEQFF | TRBJ2-1 | once | TRBV20-1 | TRBD1
TGCGCCAGCAGCGCTTACGGGACTAGCGGGACCTACGAGCAGTACTTC | CASSAYGTSGTYEQYF | TRBJ2-7 | NA | TRBV5-1 | TRBD2
TGTGCCAGCAGCCAAGGCGACAGGCAGGGTCGGGAGACCCAGTACTTC | CASSQGDRQGRETQYF | TRBJ2-5 | NA | TRBV4-2 | NA
TGCGCCAGCAACCCGGGACAAACACAAGAGACCCAGTACTTC | CASNPGQTQETQYF | TRBJ2-5 | NA | TRBV5-1 | NA
TGTGCCAGCAGTCCCCCAGGGGCTGGTGAGCAGTACTTC | CASSPPGAGEQYF | TRBJ2-7 | once | TRBV6-5 | NA
TGCGCCAGCAGCCAAGCGACAGGGGTTATCTACGAGCAGTACTTC | CASSQATGVIYEQYF | TRBJ2-7 | once | TRBV4-1 | TRBD1
TGTGCCAGTAGTATGGGGGACAGGAGCACAGATACGCAGTATTTT | CASSMGDRSTDTQYF | TRBJ2-3 | NA | TRBV19 | TRBD1